The 3 T cell receptor beta chains listed next were all sequenced from one sample in a study of blood T cell repertoires in COVID-19. Here immunoSEQ multiplex PCR was the method, and the copy in TCRdb shows in-frame clones only, minus some. The sample records some 100,000 clones, 91% being singletons. Sequencing input: peripheral blood. The receptors derive from a human donor with active COVID-19. The donor label of this sample is uncertain.

There are a few counts of this clone. The chain couples TRBV2 to TRBJ2-5; D might be TRBD2 (5 bases). This CDR3 is built from 12 residues. CDR1 SNHLY and CDR2 FYNNEI come from the germline V gene. Trimming took 3 bases from V and 4 from J, leaving 6 bases between them. As DNA, the CDR3 is TGTGCCAGCAGTGACGAGGGAGAGACCCAGTACTTC. It yields the protein CASSDEGETQYF. The full variable domain, with the rest looked up from reference TRBV2 and TRBJ2-5, is EPEVTQTPSHQVTQMGQEVILRCVPISNHLYFYWYRQILGQKVEFLVSFYNNEISEKSEIFDDQFSVERPDGSNFTLKIRSTKLEDSAMYFCASSDEGETQYFGPGTRLLVL.

The chain links TRBV7-2 to TRBJ2-7; the D gene is possibly TRBD1 (5 bases). The CDR3 runs 16 residues. CDR1 and CDR2 (germline): SGHTA, FQGNSA. V was trimmed by 0 bases and J by 3 bases, leaving 15 bases between them. The CDR3 spells CASSLASQDRGYEQYF. CDR3 coding DNA: TGTGCCAGCAGCTTAGCCTCACAGGACCGAGGCTACGAGCAGTACTTC.

The chain is built from TRBV6-6 and TRBJ2-7; perhaps TRBD2 as D (6 bases). Trimming shortened V by 0 bases and J by 0 bases, and 9 bases separated the two germline ends. The germline V gene encodes CDR1 MNHNY and CDR2 SVGAGI (reference sequence). The CDR3 extends over 15 amino acids. The CDR3 loop is CASSYSMDYSYEQYF. The CDR3, as DNA: TGTGCCAGCAGTTACTCGATGGACTACTCCTACGAGCAGTACTTC.